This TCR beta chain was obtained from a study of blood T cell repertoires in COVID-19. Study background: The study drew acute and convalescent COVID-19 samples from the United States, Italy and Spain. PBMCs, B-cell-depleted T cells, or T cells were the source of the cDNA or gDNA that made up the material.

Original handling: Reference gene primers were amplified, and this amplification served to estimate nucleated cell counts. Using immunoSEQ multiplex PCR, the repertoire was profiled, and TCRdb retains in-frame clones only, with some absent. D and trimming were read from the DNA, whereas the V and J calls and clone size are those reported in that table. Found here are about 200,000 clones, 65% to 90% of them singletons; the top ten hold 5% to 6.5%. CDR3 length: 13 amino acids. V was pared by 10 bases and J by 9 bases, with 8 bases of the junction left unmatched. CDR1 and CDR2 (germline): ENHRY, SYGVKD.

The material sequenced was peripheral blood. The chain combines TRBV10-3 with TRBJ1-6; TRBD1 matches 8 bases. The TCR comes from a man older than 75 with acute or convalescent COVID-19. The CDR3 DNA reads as TGTGCCACCCGACAGGGGTCGGCTTCACCCCTCCACTTT. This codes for CATRQGSASPLHF.